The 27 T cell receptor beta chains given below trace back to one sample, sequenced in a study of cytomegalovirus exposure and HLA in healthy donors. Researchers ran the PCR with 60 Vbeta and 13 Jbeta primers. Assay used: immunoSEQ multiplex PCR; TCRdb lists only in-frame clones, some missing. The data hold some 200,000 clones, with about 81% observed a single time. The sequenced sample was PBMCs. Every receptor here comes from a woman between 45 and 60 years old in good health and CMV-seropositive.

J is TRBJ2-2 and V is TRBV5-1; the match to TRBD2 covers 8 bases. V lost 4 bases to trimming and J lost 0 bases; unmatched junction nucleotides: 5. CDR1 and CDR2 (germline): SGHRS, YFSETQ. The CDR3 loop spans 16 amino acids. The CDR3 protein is CASSPGGPANTGELFF. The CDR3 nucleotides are TGCGCCAGCAGCCCGGGGGGGCCCGCGAACACCGGGGAGCTGTTTTTT.

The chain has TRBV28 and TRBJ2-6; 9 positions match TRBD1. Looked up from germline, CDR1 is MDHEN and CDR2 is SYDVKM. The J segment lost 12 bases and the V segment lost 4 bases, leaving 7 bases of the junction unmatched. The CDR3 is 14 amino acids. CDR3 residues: CASSSPGQGLVLTF. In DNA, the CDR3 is TGTGCCAGCAGTTCGCCGGGACAGGGCCTCGTCCTGACTTTC. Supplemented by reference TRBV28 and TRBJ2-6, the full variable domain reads DVKVTQSSRYLVKRTGEKVFLECVQDMDHENMFWYRQDPGLGLRLIYFSYDVKMKEKGDIPEGYSVSREKKERFSLILESASTNQTSMYLCASSSPGQGLVLTFGAGSRLTVL.

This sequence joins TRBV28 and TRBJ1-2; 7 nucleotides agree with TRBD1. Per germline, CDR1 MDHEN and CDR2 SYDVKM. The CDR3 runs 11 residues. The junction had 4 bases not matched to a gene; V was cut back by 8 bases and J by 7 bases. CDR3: CASLNRGGYTF. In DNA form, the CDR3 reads TGTGCCAGCCTTAACAGGGGTGGCTACACCTTC.

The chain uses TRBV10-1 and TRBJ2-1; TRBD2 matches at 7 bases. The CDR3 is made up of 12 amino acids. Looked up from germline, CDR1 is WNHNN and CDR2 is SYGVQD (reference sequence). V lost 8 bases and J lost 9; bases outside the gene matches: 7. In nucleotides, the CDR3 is TGCGCCAGCCGTGCAACGGGAGGTGAGCAGTTCTTC. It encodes CASRATGGEQFF.

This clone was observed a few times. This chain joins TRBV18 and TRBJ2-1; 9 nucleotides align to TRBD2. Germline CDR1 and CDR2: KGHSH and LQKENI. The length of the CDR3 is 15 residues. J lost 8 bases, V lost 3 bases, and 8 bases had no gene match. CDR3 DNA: TGTGCCAGCTCACCCGTTAGCGGGAGAGGGGATGAGCAGTTCTTC. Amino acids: CASSPVSGRGDEQFF.

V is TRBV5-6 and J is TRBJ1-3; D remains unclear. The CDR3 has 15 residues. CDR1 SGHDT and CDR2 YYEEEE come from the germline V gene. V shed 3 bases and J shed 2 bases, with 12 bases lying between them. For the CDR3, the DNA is TGTGCCAGCAGCTACTCTACAGAGCCTGGAAACACCATATATTTT. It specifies CASSYSTEPGNTIYF.

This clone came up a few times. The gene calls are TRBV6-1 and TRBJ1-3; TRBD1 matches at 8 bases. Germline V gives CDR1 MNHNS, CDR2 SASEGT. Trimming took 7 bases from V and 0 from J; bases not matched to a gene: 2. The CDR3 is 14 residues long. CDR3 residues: CASNRGSSGNTIYF. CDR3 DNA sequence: TGTGCCAGCAACAGGGGGAGCTCTGGAAACACCATATATTTT.

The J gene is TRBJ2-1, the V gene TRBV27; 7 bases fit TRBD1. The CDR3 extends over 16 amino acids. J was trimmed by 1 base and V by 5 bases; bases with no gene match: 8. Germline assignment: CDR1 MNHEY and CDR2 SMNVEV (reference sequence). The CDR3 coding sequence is TGTGCCAGCAGTGGTGGGACAGTTGAATCCTACAATGAGCAGTTCTTC. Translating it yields CASSGGTVESYNEQFF.

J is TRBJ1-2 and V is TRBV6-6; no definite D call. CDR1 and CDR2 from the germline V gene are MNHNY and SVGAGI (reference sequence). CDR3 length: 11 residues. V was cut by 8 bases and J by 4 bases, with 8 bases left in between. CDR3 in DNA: TGTGCCAGCGACCGGAGCTATGGCTACACCTTC. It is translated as CASDRSYGYTF.

CDR3 DNA: TGTGCCAGCAGCTTAGATCTAAGCCCAGATACGCAGTATTTT. It encodes CASSLDLSPDTQYF. The rearrangement links TRBV7-2 to TRBJ2-3; D is ambiguous. Germline V gives CDR1 SGHTA, CDR2 FQGNSA. The CDR3 has 14 amino acids. V was trimmed by 1 base and J by 4 bases, leaving 9 bases between them.

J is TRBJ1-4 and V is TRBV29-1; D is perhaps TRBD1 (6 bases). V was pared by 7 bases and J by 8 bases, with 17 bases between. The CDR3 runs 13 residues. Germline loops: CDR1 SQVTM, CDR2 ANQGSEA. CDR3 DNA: TGCAGCGCCAGAAGGGGGGGCAACGAAAAACTGTTTTTT. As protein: CSARRGGNEKLFF.

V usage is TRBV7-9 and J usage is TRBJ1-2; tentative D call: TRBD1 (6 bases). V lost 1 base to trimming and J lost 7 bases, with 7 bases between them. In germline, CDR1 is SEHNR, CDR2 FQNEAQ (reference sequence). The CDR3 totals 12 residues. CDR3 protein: CASSLEQGGYTF. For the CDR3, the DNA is TGTGCCAGCAGCTTAGAACAGGGTGGCTACACCTTC.

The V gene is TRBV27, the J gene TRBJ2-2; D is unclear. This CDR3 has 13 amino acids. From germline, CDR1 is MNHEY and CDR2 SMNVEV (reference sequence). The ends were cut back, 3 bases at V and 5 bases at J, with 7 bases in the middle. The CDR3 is CASSFLITGELFF. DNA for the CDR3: TGTGCCAGCAGTTTTCTAATAACCGGGGAGCTGTTTTTT.

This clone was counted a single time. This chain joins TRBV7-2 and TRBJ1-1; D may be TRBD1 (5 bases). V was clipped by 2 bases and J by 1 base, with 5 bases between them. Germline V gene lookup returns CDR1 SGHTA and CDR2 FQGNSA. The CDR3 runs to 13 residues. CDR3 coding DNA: TGTGCCAGCAGCTTAACAGGGAACACTGAAGCTTTCTTT. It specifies CASSLTGNTEAFF.

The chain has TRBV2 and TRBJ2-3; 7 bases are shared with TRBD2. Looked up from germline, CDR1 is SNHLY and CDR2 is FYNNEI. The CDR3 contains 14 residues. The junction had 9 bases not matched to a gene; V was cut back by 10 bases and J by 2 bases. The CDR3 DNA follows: TGTGCCACCACCTTAGGGACTAACACAGATACGCAGTATTTT. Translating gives CATTLGTNTDTQYF.

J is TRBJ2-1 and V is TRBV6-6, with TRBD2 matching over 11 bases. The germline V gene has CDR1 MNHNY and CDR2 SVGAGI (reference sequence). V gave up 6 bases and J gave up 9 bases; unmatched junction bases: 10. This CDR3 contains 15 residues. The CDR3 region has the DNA TGTGCCAGCAGCCCAGGACTAGCGGGCAACGTTGAGCAGTTCTTC. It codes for CASSPGLAGNVEQFF.

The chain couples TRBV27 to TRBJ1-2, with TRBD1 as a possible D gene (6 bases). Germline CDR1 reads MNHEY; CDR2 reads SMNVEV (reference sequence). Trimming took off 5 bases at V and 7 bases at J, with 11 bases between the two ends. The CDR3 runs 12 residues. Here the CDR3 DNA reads TGTGCCAGCAGTACAGGGTTGGGTGGCTACACCTTC. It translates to CASSTGLGGYTF.

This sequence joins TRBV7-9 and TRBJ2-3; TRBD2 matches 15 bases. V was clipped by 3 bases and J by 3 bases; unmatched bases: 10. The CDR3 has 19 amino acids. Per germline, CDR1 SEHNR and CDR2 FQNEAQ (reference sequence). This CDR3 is CASSFPGLAGGRLTDTQYF. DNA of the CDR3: TGTGCCAGCAGCTTCCCAGGACTAGCGGGGGGGCGGCTTACAGATACGCAGTATTTT.

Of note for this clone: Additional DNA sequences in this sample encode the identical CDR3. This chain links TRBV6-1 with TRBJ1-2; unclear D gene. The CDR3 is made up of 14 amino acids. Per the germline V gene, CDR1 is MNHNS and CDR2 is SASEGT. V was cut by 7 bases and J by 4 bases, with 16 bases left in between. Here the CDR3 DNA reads TGTGCCAGCAAAGAAGGAGGATCATTCTATGGCTACACCTTC. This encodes CASKEGGSFYGYTF.

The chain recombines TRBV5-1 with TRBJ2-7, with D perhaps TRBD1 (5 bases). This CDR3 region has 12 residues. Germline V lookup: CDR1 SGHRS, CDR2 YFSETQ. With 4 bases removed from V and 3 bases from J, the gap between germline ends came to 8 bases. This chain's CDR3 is CASSGDSYEQYF. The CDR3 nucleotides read TGCGCCAGCAGCGGCGACAGCTACGAGCAGTACTTC.

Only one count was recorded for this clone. CDR3 amino acids: CASSLDGVETQYF. CDR3 nucleotide sequence: TGTGCCAGCAGCTTAGATGGAGTAGAGACCCAGTACTTC. This chain links TRBV11-2 with TRBJ2-5; no clear D gene. Looked up from germline, CDR1 is SGHAT and CDR2 is FQNNGV. Trimming cost V 0 bases and J 4 bases, with 6 bases left between them. CDR3 size: 13 residues. The full variable domain, completed using reference TRBV11-2 and TRBJ2-5, is EAGVAQSPRYKIIEKRQSVAFWCNPISGHATLYWYQQILGQGPKLLIQFQNNGVVDDSQLPKDRFSAERLKGVDSTLKIQPAKLEDSAVYLCASSLDGVETQYFGPGTRLLVL.

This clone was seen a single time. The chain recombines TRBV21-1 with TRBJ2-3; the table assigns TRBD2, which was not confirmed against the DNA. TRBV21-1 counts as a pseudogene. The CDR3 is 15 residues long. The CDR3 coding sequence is TGTGCCAGCAGCAAATCGAGGGAGGGAAGGGATACGCAGTATTTT. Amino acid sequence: CASSKSREGRDTQYF.

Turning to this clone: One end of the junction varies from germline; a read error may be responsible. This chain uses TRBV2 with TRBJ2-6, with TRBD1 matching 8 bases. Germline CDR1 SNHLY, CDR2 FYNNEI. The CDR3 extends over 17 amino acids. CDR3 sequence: CASSLQGVVGGANGLTF. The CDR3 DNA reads TGTGCCAGCAGCCTACAGGGGGTCGTCGGTGGGGCCAACGGCCTGACTTTC.

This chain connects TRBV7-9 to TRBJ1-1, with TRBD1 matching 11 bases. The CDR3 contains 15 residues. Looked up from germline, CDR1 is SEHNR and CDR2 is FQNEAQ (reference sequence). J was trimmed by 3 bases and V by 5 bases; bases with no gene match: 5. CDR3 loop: CASSPGQGAHTEAFF. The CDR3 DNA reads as TGTGCCAGCAGCCCTGGACAGGGGGCCCACACTGAAGCTTTCTTT.

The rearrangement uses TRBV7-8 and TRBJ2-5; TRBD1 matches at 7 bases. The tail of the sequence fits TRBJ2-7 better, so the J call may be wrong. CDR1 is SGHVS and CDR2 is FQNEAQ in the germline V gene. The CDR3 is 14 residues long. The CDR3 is CASSLAEDRDEQYF. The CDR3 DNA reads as TGTGCCAGCAGCTTAGCGGAAGACAGGGACGAGCAGTACTTC.

In nucleotides, the CDR3 is TGCGCCAGCAGCCAAGACAGAAGCTACAATGAGCAGTTCTTC. Protein: CASSQDRSYNEQFF. The chain carries TRBV5-1 and TRBJ2-1; D perhaps matches TRBD1 (5 bases). V shed 4 bases and J shed 3 bases, with 11 bases lying between them. The CDR3 length is 14 residues. Germline V CDR1 and CDR2: SGHRS, YFSETQ.

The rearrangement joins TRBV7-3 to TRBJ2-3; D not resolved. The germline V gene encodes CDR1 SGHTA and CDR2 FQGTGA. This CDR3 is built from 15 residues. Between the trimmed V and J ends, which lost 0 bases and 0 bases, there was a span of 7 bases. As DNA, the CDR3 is TGTGCCAGCAGCTTAACGGCCTTAAGCACAGATACGCAGTATTTT. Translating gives CASSLTALSTDTQYF.